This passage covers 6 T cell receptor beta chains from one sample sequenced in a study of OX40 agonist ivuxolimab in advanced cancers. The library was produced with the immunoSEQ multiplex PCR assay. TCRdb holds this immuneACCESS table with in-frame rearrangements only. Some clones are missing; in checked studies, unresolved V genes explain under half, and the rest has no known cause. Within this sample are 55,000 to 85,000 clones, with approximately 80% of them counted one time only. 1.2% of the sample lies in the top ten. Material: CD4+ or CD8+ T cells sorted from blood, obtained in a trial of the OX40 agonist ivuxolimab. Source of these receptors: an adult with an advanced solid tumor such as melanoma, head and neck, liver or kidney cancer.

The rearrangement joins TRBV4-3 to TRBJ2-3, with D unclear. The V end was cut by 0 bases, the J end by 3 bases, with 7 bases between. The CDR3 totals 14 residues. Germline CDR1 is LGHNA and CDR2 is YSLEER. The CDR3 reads CASSQDARTDTQYF. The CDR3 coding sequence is TGCGCCAGCAGCCAAGATGCCCGGACAGATACGCAGTATTTT.

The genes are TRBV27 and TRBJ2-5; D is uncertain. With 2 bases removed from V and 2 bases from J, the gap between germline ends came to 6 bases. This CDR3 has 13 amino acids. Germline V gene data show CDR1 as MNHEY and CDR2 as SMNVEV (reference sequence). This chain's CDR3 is CASSLRGQETQYF. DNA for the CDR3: TGTGCCAGCAGTTTACGCGGTCAAGAGACCCAGTACTTC.

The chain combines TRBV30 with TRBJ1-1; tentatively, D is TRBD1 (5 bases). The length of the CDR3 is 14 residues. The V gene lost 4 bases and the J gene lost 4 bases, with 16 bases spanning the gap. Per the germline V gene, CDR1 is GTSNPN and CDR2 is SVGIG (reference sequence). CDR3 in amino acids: CAWTSSQGPTEAFF. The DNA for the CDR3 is TGTGCCTGGACTTCATCTCAGGGTCCCACTGAAGCTTTCTTT.

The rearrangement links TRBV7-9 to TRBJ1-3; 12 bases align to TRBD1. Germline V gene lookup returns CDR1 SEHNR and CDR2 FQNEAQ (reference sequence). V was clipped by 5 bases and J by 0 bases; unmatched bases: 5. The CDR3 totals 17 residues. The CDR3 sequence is CASSPGTGGFSGNTIYF. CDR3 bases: TGTGCCAGCAGCCCAGGGACAGGGGGCTTCTCTGGAAACACCATATATTTT.

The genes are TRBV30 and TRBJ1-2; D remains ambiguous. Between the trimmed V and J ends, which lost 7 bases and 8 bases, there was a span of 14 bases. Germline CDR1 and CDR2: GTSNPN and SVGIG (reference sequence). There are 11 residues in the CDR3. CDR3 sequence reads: CASSSIGGYTF. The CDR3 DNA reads TGTGCCTCCTCGTCGATAGGGGGCTACACCTTC.

As DNA, the CDR3 is TGTGCCAGCAGCGCTGGGGGGCGAGGGAACACTGAAGCTTTCTTT. This gives the protein CASSAGGRGNTEAFF. V and J are TRBV7-9 and TRBJ1-1; D is possibly TRBD1 (6 bases). V dropped 5 bases and J dropped 1 base, with 14 bases sitting between them. Germline CDR1 SEHNR, CDR2 FQNEAQ (reference sequence). There are 15 residues in the CDR3.